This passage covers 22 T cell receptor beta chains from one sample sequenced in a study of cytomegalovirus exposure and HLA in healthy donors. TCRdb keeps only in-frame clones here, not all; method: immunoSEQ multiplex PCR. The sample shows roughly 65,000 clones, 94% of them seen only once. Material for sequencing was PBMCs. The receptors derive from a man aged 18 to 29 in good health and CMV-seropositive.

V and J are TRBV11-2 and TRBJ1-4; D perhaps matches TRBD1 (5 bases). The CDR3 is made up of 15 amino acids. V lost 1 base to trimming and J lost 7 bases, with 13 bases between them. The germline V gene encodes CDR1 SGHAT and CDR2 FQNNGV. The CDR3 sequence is CASSLGGLTVEKLFF. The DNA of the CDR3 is TGTGCCAGCAGCTTAGGGGGACTAACAGTTGAAAAACTGTTTTTT.

The DNA of the CDR3 is TGTGCCAGCAATCAGGGTTCGCATGAAAAACTGTTTTTT. Its protein product is CASNQGSHEKLFF. V and J are TRBV2 and TRBJ1-4; a weak D match, TRBD1 (5 bases). Trimming shortened V by 7 bases and J by 6 bases, and 12 bases separated the two germline ends. This CDR3 has 13 amino acids. Germline assignment: CDR1 SNHLY and CDR2 FYNNEI.

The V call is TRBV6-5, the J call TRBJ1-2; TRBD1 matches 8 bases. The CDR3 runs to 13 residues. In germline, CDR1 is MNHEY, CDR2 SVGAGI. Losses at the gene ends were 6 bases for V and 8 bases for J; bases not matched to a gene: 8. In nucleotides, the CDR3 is TGTGCCAGCAGCATAGACAGGGGACGGGGCTACACCTTC. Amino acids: CASSIDRGRGYTF.

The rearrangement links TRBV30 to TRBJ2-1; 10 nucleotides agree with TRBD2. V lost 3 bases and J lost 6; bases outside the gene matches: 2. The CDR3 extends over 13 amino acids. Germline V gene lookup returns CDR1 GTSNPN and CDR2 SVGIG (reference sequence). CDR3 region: CAWSSSGSNEQFF. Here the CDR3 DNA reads TGTGCCTGGAGCTCTAGCGGGAGCAATGAGCAGTTCTTC.

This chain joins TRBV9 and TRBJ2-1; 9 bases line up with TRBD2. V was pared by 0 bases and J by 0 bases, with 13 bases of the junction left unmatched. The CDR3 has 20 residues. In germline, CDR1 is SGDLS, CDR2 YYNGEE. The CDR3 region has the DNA TGTGCCAGCAGCGTAGGAATTGCTAGCGGGGCCTTAAGCTCCTACAATGAGCAGTTCTTC. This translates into CASSVGIASGALSSYNEQFF.

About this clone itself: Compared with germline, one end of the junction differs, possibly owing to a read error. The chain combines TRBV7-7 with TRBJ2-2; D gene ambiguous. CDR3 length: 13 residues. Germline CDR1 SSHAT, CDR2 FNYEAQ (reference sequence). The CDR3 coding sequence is TGTGCTAGCAGCTTACTGAACACCGGGGAGCTGTTTTTT. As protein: CASSLLNTGELFF.

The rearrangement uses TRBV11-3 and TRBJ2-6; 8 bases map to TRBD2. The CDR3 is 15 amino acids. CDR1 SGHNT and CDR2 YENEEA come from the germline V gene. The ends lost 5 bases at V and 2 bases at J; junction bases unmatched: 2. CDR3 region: CASSRGGTGANVLTF. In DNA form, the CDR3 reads TGTGCCAGCAGCCGGGGGGGGACTGGGGCCAACGTCCTGACTTTC.

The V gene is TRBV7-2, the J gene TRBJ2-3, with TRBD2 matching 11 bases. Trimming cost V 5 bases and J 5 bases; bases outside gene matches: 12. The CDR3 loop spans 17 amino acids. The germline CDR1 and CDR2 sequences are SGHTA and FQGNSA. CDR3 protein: CASSQQRLAGGGDTQYF. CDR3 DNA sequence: TGTGCCAGCAGCCAGCAGCGGCTAGCGGGGGGTGGAGATACGCAGTATTTT.

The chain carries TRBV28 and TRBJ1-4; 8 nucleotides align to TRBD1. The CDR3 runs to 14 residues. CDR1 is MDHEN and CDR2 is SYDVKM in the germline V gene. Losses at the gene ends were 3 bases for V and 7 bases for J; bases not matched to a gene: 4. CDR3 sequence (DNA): TGTGCCAGCAGTTTCGCGGGACAGGCTGAAAAACTGTTTTTT. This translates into CASSFAGQAEKLFF.

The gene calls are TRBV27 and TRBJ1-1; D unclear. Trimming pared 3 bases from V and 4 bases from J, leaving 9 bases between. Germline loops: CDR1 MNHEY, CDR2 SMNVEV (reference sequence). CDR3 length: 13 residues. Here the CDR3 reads CASSFSHGTEAFF. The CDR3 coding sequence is TGTGCCAGCAGTTTTTCCCACGGCACTGAAGCTTTCTTT.

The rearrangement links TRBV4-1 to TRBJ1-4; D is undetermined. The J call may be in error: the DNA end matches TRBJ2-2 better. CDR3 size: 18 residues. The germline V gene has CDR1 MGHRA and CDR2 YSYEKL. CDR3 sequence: CASSHATFTSSAPRELFF. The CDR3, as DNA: TGCGCCAGCAGCCATGCCACCTTTACGTCTTCCGCCCCCCGGGAGCTGTTTTTT.

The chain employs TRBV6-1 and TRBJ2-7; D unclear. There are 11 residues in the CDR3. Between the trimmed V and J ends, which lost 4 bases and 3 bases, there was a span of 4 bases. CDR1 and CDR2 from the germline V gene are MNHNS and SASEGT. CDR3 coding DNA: TGTGCCAGCAGTGCCCACTACGAGCAGTACTTC. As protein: CASSAHYEQYF.

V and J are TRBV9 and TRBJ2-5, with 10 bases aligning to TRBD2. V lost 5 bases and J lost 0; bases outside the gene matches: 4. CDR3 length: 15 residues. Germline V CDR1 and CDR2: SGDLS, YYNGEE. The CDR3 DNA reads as TGTGCCAGCAGTGCACTAGCGGGGAACCAAGAGACCCAGTACTTC. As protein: CASSALAGNQETQYF.

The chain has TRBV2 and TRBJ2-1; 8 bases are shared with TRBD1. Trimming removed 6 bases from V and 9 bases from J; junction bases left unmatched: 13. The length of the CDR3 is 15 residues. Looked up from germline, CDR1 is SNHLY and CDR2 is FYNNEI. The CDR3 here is CASRKTGEVRAEQFF. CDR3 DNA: TGTGCCAGCAGGAAGACAGGGGAGGTTCGGGCTGAGCAGTTCTTC.

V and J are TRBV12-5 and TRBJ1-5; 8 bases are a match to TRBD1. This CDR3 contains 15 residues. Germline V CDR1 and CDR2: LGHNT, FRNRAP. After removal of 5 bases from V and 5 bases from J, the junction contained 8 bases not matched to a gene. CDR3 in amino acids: CASGILDRADQPQHF. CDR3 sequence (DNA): TGTGCTAGTGGTATACTGGACAGGGCGGATCAGCCCCAGCATTTT.

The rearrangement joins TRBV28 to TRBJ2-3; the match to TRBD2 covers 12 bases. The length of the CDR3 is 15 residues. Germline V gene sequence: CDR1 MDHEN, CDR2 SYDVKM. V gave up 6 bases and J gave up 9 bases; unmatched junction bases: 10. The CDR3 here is CASRPSGGAWKTQYF. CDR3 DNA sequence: TGTGCCAGCAGGCCTAGCGGGGGGGCATGGAAAACGCAGTATTTT.

The CDR3 DNA is TGTGCCAGCAGTTCTGGACAGTTCTCCTACGAGCAGTACTTC. Its protein is CASSSGQFSYEQYF. The chain joins TRBV27 to TRBJ2-7; weak D call: TRBD1 (6 bases). Per germline, CDR1 MNHEY and CDR2 SMNVEV (reference sequence). There are 14 residues in the CDR3. V lost 4 bases and J lost 0, with 10 bases in between.

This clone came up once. CDR3 sequence reads: CASSGSLGGDIQYF. CDR3 DNA sequence: TGTGCCAGCAGTGGCTCCCTAGGGGGAGACATTCAGTACTTC. The gene calls are TRBV2 and TRBJ2-4; TRBD1 might be the D (6 bases). Germline values: CDR1 SNHLY, CDR2 FYNNEI. This CDR3 is built from 14 residues. V was cut by 4 bases and J by 8 bases, with 15 bases left in between.

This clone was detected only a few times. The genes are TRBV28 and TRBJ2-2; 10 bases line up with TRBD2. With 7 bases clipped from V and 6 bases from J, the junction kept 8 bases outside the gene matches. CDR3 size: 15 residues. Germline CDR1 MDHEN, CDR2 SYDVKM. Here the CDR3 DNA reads TGTGCCAGCAAAACCGGGACTAGCGAATCCGGGGAGCTGTTTTTT. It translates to CASKTGTSESGELFF.

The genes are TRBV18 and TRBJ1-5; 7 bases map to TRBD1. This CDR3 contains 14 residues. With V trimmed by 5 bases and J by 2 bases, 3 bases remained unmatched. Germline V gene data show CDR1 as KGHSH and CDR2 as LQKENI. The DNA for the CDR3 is TGTGCCAGCTCAGCAGACAGGGGCAATCAGCCCCAGCATTTT. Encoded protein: CASSADRGNQPQHF. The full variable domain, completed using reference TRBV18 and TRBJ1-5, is NAGVMQNPRHLVRRRGQEARLRCSPMKGHSHVYWYRQLPEEGLKFMVYLQKENIIDESGMPKERFSAEFPKEGPSILRIQQVVRGDSAAYFCASSADRGNQPQHFGDGTRLSIL.

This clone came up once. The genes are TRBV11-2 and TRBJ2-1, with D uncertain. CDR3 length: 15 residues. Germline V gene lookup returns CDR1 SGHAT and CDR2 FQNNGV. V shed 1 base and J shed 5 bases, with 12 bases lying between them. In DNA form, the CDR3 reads TGTGCCAGCAGCTTAGGGCCCTCCCAAAACAATGAGCAGTTCTTC. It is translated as CASSLGPSQNNEQFF.

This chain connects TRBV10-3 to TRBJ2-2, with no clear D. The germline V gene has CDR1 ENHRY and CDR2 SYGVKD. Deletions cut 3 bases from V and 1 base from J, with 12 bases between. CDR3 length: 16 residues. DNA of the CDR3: TGTGCCATCAGTGATCCGGTGGGCGAGAACACCGGGGAGCTGTTTTTT. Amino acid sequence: CAISDPVGENTGELFF.